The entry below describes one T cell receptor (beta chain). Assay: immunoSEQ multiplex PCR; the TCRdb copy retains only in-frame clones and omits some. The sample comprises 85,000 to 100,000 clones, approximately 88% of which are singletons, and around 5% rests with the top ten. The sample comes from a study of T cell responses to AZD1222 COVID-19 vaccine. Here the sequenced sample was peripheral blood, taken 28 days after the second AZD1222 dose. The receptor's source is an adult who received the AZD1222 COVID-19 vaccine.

CDR3 sequence: CSGKDSGETQYF. DNA for the CDR3: TGCAGCGGCAAGGACAGCGGGGAGACCCAGTACTTC. The genes are TRBV29-1 and TRBJ2-5; TRBD1 or TRBD2 may be the D gene (6 bases each). Germline-derived CDR1 and CDR2 are SQVTM and ANQGSEA. There are 12 residues in the CDR3. Trimming shortened V by 7 bases and J by 5 bases, and 14 bases separated the two germline ends.